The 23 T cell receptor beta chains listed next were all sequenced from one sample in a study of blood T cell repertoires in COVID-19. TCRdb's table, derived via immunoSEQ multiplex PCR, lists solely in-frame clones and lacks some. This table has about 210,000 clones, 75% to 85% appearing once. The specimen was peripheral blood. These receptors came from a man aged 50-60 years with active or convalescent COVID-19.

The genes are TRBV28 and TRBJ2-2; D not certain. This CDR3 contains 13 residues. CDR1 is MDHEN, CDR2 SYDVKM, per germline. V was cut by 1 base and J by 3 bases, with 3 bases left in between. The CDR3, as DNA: TGTGCCAGCAGTTTATCAGACACCGGGGAGCTGTTTTTT. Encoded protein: CASSLSDTGELFF.

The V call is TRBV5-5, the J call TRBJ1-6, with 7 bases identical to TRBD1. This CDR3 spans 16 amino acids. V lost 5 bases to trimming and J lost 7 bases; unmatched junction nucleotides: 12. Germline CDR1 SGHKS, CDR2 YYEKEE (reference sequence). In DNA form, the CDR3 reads TGTGCCAGCAGGGTCTTCGAGCAGGGGGGAAATTCACCCCTCCACTTT. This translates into CASRVFEQGGNSPLHF.

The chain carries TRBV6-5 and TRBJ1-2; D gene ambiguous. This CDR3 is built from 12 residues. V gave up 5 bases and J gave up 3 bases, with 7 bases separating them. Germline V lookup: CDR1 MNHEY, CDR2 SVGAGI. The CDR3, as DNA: TGTGCCAGCAGTCGGACTGACTATGGCTACACCTTC. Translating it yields CASSRTDYGYTF.

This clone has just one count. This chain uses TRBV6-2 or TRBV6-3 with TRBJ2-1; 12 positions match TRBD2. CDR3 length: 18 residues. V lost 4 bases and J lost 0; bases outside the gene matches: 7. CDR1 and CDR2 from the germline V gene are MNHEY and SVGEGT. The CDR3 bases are TGTGCCAGCAGTTCCCTTAAGACTAGCGGGGGCTCCTACAATGAGCAGTTCTTC. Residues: CASSSLKTSGGSYNEQFF.

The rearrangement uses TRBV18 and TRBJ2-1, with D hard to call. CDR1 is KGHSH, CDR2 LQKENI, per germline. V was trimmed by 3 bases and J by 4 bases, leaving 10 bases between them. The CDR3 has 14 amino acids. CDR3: CASSPPGLYNEQFF. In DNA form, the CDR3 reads TGTGCCAGCTCACCGCCTGGGCTGTACAATGAGCAGTTCTTC.

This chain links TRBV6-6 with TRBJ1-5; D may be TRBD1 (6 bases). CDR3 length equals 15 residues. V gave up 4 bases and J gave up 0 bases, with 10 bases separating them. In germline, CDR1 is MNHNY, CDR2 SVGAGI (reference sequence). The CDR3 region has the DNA TGTGCCAGCAGTTTCCAGGGGAATAGCAATCAGCCCCAGCATTTT. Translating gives CASSFQGNSNQPQHF.

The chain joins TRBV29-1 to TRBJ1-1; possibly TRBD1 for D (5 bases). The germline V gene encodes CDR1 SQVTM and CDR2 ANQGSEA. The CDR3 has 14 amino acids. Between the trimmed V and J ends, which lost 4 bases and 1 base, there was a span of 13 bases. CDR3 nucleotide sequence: TGCAGCGTTGGTCGGGGGGTGGGGAACACTGAAGCTTTCTTT. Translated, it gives CSVGRGVGNTEAFF.

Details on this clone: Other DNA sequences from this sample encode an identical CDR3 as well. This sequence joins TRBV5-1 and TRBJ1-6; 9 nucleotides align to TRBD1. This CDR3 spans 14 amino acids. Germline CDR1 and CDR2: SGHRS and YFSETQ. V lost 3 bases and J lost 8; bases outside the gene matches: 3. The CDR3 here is CASSSGQGDSPLHF. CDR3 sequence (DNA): TGCGCCAGCAGCTCGGGACAGGGTGATTCACCCCTCCACTTT. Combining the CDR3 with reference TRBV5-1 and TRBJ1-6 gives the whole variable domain KAGVTQTPRYLIKTRGQQVTLSCSPISGHRSVSWYQQTPGQGLQFLFEYFSETQRNKGNFPGRFSGRQFSNSRSEMNVSTLELGDSALYLCASSSGQGDSPLHFGNGTRLTVT.

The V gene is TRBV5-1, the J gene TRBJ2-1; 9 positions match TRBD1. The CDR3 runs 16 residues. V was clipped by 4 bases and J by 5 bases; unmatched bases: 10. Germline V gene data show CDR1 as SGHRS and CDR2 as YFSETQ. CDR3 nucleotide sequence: TGCGCCAGCAGCAACCAACCGGGACAGGGTGACAATGAGCAGTTCTTC. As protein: CASSNQPGQGDNEQFF.

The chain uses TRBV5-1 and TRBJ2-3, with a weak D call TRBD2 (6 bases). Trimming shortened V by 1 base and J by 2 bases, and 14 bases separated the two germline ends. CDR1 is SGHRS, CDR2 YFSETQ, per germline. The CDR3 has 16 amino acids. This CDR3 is CASSLPASADTDTQYF. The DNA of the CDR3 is TGCGCCAGCAGCTTGCCGGCTAGCGCAGACACAGATACGCAGTATTTT.

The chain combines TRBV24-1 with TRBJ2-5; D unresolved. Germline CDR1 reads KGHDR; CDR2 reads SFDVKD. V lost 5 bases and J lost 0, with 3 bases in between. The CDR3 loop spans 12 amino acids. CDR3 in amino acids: CATSGDQETQYF. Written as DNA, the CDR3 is TGTGCCACCAGTGGCGACCAAGAGACCCAGTACTTC.

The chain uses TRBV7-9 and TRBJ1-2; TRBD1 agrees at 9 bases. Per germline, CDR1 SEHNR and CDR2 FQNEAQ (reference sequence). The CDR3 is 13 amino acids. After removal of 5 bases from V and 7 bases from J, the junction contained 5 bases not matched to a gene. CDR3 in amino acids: CASSTDRGSGYTF. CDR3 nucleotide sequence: TGTGCCAGCAGCACGGACAGGGGAAGTGGCTACACCTTC.

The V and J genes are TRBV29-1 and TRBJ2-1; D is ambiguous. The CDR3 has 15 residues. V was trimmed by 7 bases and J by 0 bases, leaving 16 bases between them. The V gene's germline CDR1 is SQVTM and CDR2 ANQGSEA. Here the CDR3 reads CSGISDWSSYNEQFF. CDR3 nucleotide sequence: TGCAGCGGTATCTCAGACTGGAGCTCCTACAATGAGCAGTTCTTC.

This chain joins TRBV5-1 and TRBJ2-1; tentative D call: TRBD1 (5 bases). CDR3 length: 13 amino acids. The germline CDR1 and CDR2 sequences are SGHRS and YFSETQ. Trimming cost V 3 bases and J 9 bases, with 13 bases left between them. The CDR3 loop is CASSSPGLGEQFF. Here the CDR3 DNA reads TGCGCCAGCAGCTCTCCAGGGCTCGGTGAGCAGTTCTTC.

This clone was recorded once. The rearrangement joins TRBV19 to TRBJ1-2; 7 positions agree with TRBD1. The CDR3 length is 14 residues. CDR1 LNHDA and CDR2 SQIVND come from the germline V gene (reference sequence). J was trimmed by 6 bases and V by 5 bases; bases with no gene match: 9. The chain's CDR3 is CASSSMTGRDGYTF. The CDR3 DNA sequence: TGTGCCAGTAGTTCCATGACAGGGCGGGATGGCTACACCTTC.

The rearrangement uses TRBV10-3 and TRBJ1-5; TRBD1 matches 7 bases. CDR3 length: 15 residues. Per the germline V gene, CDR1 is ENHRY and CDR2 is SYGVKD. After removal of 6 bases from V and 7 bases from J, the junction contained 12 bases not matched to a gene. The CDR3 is CAISRTRGFEQPQHF. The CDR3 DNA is TGTGCCATCAGCCGGACCAGGGGGTTCGAGCAGCCCCAGCATTTT.

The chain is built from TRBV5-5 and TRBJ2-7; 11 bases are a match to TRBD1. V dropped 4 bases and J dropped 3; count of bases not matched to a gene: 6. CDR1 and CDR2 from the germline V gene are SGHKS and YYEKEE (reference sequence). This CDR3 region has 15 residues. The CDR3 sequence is CASSRTGGANYEQYF. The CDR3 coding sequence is TGTGCCAGCAGCAGGACAGGGGGCGCCAACTACGAGCAGTACTTC.

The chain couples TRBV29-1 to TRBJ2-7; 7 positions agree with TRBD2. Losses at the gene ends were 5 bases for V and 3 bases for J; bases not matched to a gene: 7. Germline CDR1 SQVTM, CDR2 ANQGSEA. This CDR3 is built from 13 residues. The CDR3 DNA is TGCAGCGTTTCGACTAGCCAGGTCTACGAGCAGTACTTC. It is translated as CSVSTSQVYEQYF.

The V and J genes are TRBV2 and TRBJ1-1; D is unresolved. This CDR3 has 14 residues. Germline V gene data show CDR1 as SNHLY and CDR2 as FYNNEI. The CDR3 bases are TGTGCGGCGGGGAAGAGATACATGAACACTGAAGCTTTCTTT. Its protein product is CAAGKRYMNTEAFF.

The CDR3: CASSYHGGTQYF. For the CDR3, the DNA is TGTGCCAGCAGCTACCACGGGGGTACGCAGTATTTT. The chain uses TRBV6-5 and TRBJ2-3, with D tentatively TRBD2 (6 bases). Germline CDR1 and CDR2: MNHEY and SVGAGI. This CDR3 spans 12 amino acids. Trimming cost V 6 bases and J 8 bases, with 12 bases left between them.

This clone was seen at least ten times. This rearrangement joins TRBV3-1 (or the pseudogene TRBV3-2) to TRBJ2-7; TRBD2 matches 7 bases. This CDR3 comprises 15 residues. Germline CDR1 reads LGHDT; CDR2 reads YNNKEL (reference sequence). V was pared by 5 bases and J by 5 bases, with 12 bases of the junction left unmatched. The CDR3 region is CASSFGGTMAHEQYF. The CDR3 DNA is TGTGCCAGCAGCTTCGGAGGGACTATGGCTCACGAGCAGTACTTC.

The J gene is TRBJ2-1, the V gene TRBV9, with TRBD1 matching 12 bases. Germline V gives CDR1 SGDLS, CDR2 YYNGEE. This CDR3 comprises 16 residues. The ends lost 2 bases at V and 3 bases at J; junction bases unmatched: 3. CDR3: CASSVGQGAFYNEQFF. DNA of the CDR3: TGTGCCAGCAGCGTGGGACAGGGGGCGTTCTACAATGAGCAGTTCTTC.

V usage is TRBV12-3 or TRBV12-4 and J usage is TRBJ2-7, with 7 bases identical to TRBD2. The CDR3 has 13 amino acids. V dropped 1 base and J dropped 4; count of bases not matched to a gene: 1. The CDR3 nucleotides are TGTGCCAGCAGTTTAGGGACTAGTTACGAGCAGTACGTC. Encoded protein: CASSLGTSYEQYV.